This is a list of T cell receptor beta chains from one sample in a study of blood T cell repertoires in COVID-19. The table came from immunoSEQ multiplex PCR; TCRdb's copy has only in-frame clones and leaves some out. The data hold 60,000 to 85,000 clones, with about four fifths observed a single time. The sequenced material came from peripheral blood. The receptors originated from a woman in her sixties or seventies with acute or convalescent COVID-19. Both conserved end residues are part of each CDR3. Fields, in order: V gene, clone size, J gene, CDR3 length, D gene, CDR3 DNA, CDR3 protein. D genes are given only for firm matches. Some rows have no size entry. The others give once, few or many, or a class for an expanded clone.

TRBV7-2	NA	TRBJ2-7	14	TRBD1	TGTGCCAGCAGCTTCGACAGGGGGCTTTACGAGCAGTACTTC	CASSFDRGLYEQYF
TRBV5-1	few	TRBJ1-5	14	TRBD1	TGCGCCAGCAGCTCCGGGACAGGGCCGGGGCCCCAGCATTTT	CASSSGTGPGPQHF
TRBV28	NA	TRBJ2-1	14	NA	TGTGCCAGCACCTTGATGAGCTCCTACAATGAGCAGTTCTTC	CASTLMSSYNEQFF
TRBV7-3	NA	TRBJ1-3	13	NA	TGTGCCAGCAGCCTCACAGCTGGAAACACCATATATTTT	CASSLTAGNTIYF
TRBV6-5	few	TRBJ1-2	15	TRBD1	TGTGCCAGCAGGTTGACAGGGGGCGCGGGCTATGGCTACACCTTC	CASRLTGGAGYGYTF
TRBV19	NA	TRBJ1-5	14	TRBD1	TGTGCCAGTAGTAGCGGGACAGCCAATCAGCCCCAGCATTTT	CASSSGTANQPQHF
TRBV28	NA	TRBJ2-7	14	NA	TGTGCCAGCAGTTTAGGGGGGTTCCCCAACGAGCAGTACTTC	CASSLGGFPNEQYF
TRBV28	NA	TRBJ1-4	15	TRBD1	TGTGCCACCGTGGGGGCAGGGGGTCATAATGAAAAACTGTTTTTT	CATVGAGGHNEKLFF
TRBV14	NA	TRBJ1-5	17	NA	TGTGCCAGCAGCCAAGGTCTCGGGAGGACATATAATCAGCCCCAGCATTTT	CASSQGLGRTYNQPQHF
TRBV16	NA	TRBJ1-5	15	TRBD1	TGTGCCAGCACCTCGGCCAGGGGGAGTTTACAGCCCCAGCATTTT	CASTSARGSLQPQHF
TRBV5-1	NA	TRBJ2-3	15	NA	TGCGCCAGCAGCTCGTTAGCAGCTAGCACAGATACGCAGTATTTT	CASSSLAASTDTQYF
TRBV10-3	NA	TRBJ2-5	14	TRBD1	TGTGCCATCAGAGAATCCAGACAGGGAGAAACCCAGTACTTC	CAIRESRQGETQYF
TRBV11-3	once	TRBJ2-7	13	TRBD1	TGTGCCAGCAGCCCGGGACAGTTGAGCGAGCAGTACTTC	CASSPGQLSEQYF
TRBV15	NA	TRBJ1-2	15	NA	TGTGCCACCAGCAGAGTACTGGACAGTAACTATGGCTACACCTTC	CATSRVLDSNYGYTF
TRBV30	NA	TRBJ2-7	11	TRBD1	TGTGCCTGGGGGGACAGGGCCAGGCAGTACTTC	CAWGDRARQYF
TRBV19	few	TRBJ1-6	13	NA	TGTGCCAGTAGTATAGTCGGGGAATCACCCCTCCACTTT	CASSIVGESPLHF
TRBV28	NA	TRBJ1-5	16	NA	TGTGCCAGCAGTGATACCCCGGGACTGGGTTCTCAGCCCCAGCATTTT	CASSDTPGLGSQPQHF
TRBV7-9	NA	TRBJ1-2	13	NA	TGTGCCAGCAGGCTACCAGGGGATCATGGCTACACCTTC	CASRLPGDHGYTF
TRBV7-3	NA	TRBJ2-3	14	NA	TGTGCCAGCAGCTTAAACAGGGGAGGAGATACGCAGTATTTT	CASSLNRGGDTQYF
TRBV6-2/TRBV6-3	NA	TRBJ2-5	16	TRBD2	TGTGCCAGCAGTTCGTTACTAGCGGGGGTAGTAAAGACCCAGTACTTC	CASSSLLAGVVKTQYF
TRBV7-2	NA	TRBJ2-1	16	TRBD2	TGTGCCAGCAGCCCGGCTGGACTAGCAGTCAACAATGAGCAGTTCTTC	CASSPAGLAVNNEQFF
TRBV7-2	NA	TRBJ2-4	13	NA	TGTGCCAGCAGCCGACAGGGGAGGGACATTCAGTACTTC	CASSRQGRDIQYF
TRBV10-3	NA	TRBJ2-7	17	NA	TGTGCCATCAGTTTGGGTAGTCGTCCCCTAGCCATCTACGAGCAGTACTTC	CAISLGSRPLAIYEQYF
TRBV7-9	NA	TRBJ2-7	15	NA	TGTGCCAGCAGCTTCGACCGTCACAGGGACTACGAGCAGTACTTC	CASSFDRHRDYEQYF
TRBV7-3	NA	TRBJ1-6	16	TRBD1	TGTGCCAGCAGCCTTCAGGGGGCGTTGGGTAATTCACCCCTCCACTTT	CASSLQGALGNSPLHF
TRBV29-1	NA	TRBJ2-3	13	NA	TGCAGCGTACCTAGGGGCGCCACAGATACGCAGTATTTT	CSVPRGATDTQYF
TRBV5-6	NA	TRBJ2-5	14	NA	TGTGCCAGCAGCCATGGGACACCACAAGAGACCCAGTACTTC	CASSHGTPQETQYF
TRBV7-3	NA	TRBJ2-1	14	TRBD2	TGTGCCAGCAGTAGACTAGCGGGGTACAATGAGCAGTTCTTC	CASSRLAGYNEQFF
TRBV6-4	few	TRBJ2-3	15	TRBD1	TGTGCCAGCAGTGCGGGACAGGGTGCCACAGATACGCAGTATTTT	CASSAGQGATDTQYF
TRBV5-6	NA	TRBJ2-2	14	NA	TGTGCCAGCAGCTTGGGCCAGAGGACCGGGGAGCTGTTTTTT	CASSLGQRTGELFF
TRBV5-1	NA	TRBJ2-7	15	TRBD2	TGCGCCAGCAGCAAACTAGCGGGGGGCTCCTACGAGCAGTACTTC	CASSKLAGGSYEQYF